This entry lists 29 T cell receptor beta chains sequenced from one sample in a study of T-cell memory formation after mild COVID-19. Via MiXCR, TCRdb re-called the 5' RACE reads, giving one row per CDR3 protein. The sample has 250,000 to 400,000 distinct CDR3 sequences, about 13% seen once. Sequencing was carried out using PBMCs or a T cell subset sorted from them (not recorded which). These receptors were collected from a man aged 18 to 29 who had mild COVID-19 (a few samples of this study predate the infection). Cell type and time point are not known.

J is TRBJ1-1 and V is TRBV25-1; no definite D call. CDR3 size: 13 residues. CDR1 and CDR2 from the germline V gene are MGHDK and SYGVNS. The germline V and J ends were trimmed by 6 bases and 1 base, with 9 bases remaining between them. This CDR3 is CASRPDGNTEAFF. The CDR3 DNA sequence: TGTGCCAGCAGACCCGACGGGAACACTGAAGCTTTCTTT.

This clonotype was seen only a few times. The chain is built from TRBV5-5 and TRBJ1-2; 11 nucleotides line up with TRBD1. The CDR3 extends over 15 amino acids. The germline gives CDR1 SGHKS, CDR2 YYEKEE (reference sequence). V was pared by 4 bases and J by 4 bases, with 6 bases of the junction left unmatched. For the CDR3, the DNA is TGTGCCAGCAGCCACAGGGACAGGGGGTCCTATGGCTACACCTTC. It is translated as CASSHRDRGSYGYTF.

This clonotype has only a few counts. The chain is built from TRBV29-1 and TRBJ2-3; no definite D call. The CDR3 has 12 residues. Per the germline V gene, CDR1 is SQVTM and CDR2 is ANQGSEA. Trimming removed 1 base from V and 7 bases from J, with 9 bases in between. CDR3: CSVEVTTYTQYF. The CDR3 nucleotides read TGCAGCGTTGAAGTCACGACTTATACGCAGTATTTT.

In its sample, this clonotype was seen a few times. The rearrangement uses TRBV6-2 or TRBV6-3 and TRBJ2-3; D gene uncertain. The CDR3 covers 15 residues. V gave up 6 bases and J gave up 2 bases, with 15 bases separating them. The germline CDR1 and CDR2 sequences are MNHEY and SVGEGT. The CDR3 spells CASRRDTPITDTQYF. The DNA of the CDR3 is TGTGCCAGCAGGCGAGACACGCCGATCACAGATACGCAGTATTTT.

V and J are TRBV6-2 or TRBV6-3 and TRBJ2-1; 10 bases match TRBD1. Germline assignment: CDR1 MNHEY and CDR2 SVGEGT. This CDR3 is built from 16 residues. With V trimmed by 2 bases and J by 4 bases, 5 bases remained unmatched. CDR3 nucleotides: TGTGCCAGCAGTTACCGTTGGGGACAGGGGTACAATGAGCAGTTCTTC. As protein: CASSYRWGQGYNEQFF.

In its sample, this clonotype was seen many times. V gene TRBV5-1 combines with J gene TRBJ2-3; 8 bases fit TRBD1. The V gene's germline CDR1 is SGHRS and CDR2 YFSETQ. V shed 6 bases, J shed 5 bases, and the junction held 5 bases outside the gene matches. CDR3 size: 13 residues. DNA of the CDR3: TGCGCCAGCACGGACAGGGAACTAGATACGCAGTATTTT. Its translation is CASTDRELDTQYF. Full variable domain (rest looked up from reference TRBV5-1 and TRBJ2-3): KAGVTQTPRYLIKTRGQQVTLSCSPISGHRSVSWYQQTPGQGLQFLFEYFSETQRNKGNFPGRFSGRQFSNSRSEMNVSTLELGDSALYLCASTDRELDTQYFGPGTRLTVL.

The sample holds a few counts of this clonotype. The CDR3 protein is CASSLGLDYSYNSPLHF. The CDR3 nucleotides are TGTGCCAGCAGCTTAGGGCTGGACTACTCCTATAATTCACCCCTCCACTTT. The rearrangement links TRBV7-2 to TRBJ1-6; D remains ambiguous. CDR1 and CDR2 (germline): SGHTA, FQGNSA. The CDR3 loop spans 17 amino acids. Between the trimmed V and J ends, which lost 1 base and 0 bases, there was a span of 10 bases.

This clonotype occurred many times. A junction boundary mismatches the germline segment, possibly from a read error. The chain carries TRBV11-1 and TRBJ1-1; D is undetermined. The CDR3 totals 12 residues. Looked up from germline, CDR1 is SGHAT and CDR2 is FQDESV (reference sequence). The chain's CDR3 is CASSLRDTDAFF. The CDR3 coding sequence is TGTGCCAGCAGCTTGCGCGACACTGATGCTTTCTTT.

The chain has TRBV12-3 or TRBV12-4 and TRBJ2-5; D uncertain. With 6 bases removed from V and 5 bases from J, the gap between germline ends came to 10 bases. CDR3 length equals 12 residues. In nucleotides, the CDR3 is TGTGCCAGCAGCTCCGTAGGGGAGACCCAGTACTTC. This sequence encodes CASSSVGETQYF.

The chain has TRBV7-2 and TRBJ1-5, with D perhaps TRBD1 (5 bases). The CDR3 spans 13 residues. The V end was cut by 6 bases, the J end by 7 bases, with 13 bases between. Germline V gene sequence: CDR1 SGHTA, CDR2 FQGNSA. Here the CDR3 DNA reads TGTGCCAGCAGTCGAGGGAGGGACCAGCCCCAGCATTTT. Encoded protein: CASSRGRDQPQHF.

The chain employs TRBV11-2 and TRBJ2-2; TRBD1 aligns across 9 bases. Germline values: CDR1 SGHAT, CDR2 FQNNGV. With 4 bases clipped from V and 5 bases from J, the junction kept 2 bases outside the gene matches. This CDR3 comprises 14 residues. CDR3 protein: CASSYRGQTGELFF. CDR3 sequence (DNA): TGTGCCAGCAGCTACAGGGGGCAAACCGGGGAGCTGTTTTTT.

This clonotype was detected only a few times. The J gene is TRBJ2-5, the V gene TRBV9, with unresolved D. Trimming stripped 1 base from V and 5 bases from J, with 15 bases between. Germline assignment: CDR1 SGDLS and CDR2 YYNGEE. There are 15 residues in the CDR3. The CDR3 nucleotides are TGTGCCAGCAGCGTATTGGGAACCAGGCAGGAGACCCAGTACTTC. Residues: CASSVLGTRQETQYF.

In its sample, this clonotype was seen a few times. The chain combines TRBV20-1 with TRBJ1-2; D is ambiguous. The V gene lost 5 bases and the J gene lost 0 bases, with 22 bases spanning the gap. The CDR3 length is 17 residues. Germline V gene data show CDR1 as DFQATT and CDR2 as SNEGSKA (reference sequence). This CDR3 is CSAFPATSPSPNYGYTF. CDR3 DNA: TGCAGTGCTTTCCCGGCCACCTCACCATCTCCTAACTATGGCTACACCTTC.

The chain uses TRBV28 and TRBJ2-7; D uncertain. The CDR3 sequence is 11 residues long. The germline V gene has CDR1 MDHEN and CDR2 SYDVKM. The V and J ends lost 7 bases and 7 bases respectively, with 11 bases between them. In DNA, the CDR3 is TGTGCCAGCACCGACGTAGGGGAGCAGTACTTC. As protein: CASTDVGEQYF.

The rearrangement links TRBV6-2 or TRBV6-3 to TRBJ2-2, with D tentatively TRBD1 or TRBD2 (5 bases each). Looked up from germline, CDR1 is MNHEY and CDR2 is SVGEGT. The V end lost 8 bases, the J end lost 0 bases, and 16 bases lay between the germline ends. CDR3 size: 16 residues. In DNA form, the CDR3 reads TGTGCCAGCGGGGAGTGGGGCGAAACGAACACCGGGGAGCTGTTTTTT. Amino acid sequence: CASGEWGETNTGELFF.

The gene calls are TRBV28 and TRBJ2-2; 9 nucleotides align to TRBD1. V trimming: 4 bases; J trimming: 6 bases; junction bases outside the gene matches: 12. This CDR3 has 17 residues. Germline V gene sequence: CDR1 MDHEN, CDR2 SYDVKM. The CDR3 spells CASSYGPTGGAPGELFF. CDR3 in DNA: TGTGCCAGCAGTTATGGGCCCACAGGGGGCGCCCCCGGGGAGCTGTTTTTT.

In its sample, this clonotype was seen a few times. The gene calls are TRBV5-1 and TRBJ1-4; D is possibly TRBD1 (5 bases). The CDR3 totals 15 residues. The germline V gene encodes CDR1 SGHRS and CDR2 YFSETQ. The V end lost 2 bases, the J end lost 0 bases, and 8 bases lay between the germline ends. In DNA form, the CDR3 reads TGCGCCAGCAGCTTTATGGGGGCAACTAATGAAAAACTGTTTTTT. It yields the protein CASSFMGATNEKLFF. Combining the CDR3 with reference TRBV5-1 and TRBJ1-4 gives the whole variable domain KAGVTQTPRYLIKTRGQQVTLSCSPISGHRSVSWYQQTPGQGLQFLFEYFSETQRNKGNFPGRFSGRQFSNSRSEMNVSTLELGDSALYLCASSFMGATNEKLFFGSGTQLSVL.

The chain employs TRBV7-9 and TRBJ2-2; the D call may be TRBD1 or TRBD2 (5 bases each). In germline, CDR1 is SEHNR, CDR2 FQNEAQ (reference sequence). The V end lost 6 bases, the J end lost 7 bases, and 24 bases lay between the germline ends. CDR3 length equals 17 residues. The CDR3 DNA reads as TGTGCCAGCAGTAGCTGGTTCGGGGCAACCGAAGGCGGGGAGCTGTTTTTT. This encodes CASSSWFGATEGGELFF.

There are a few counts of this clonotype. This rearrangement joins TRBV7-9 to TRBJ1-2; no definite D call. CDR1 and CDR2 from the germline V gene are SEHNR and FQNEAQ (reference sequence). Trimming cost V 1 base and J 0 bases, with 15 bases left between them. The CDR3 has 17 residues. CDR3 amino acids: CASSLGRGASSNYGYTF. CDR3 nucleotide sequence: TGTGCCAGCAGCTTAGGGAGAGGAGCATCTTCTAACTATGGCTACACCTTC.

The chain carries TRBV5-1 and TRBJ2-7; D is perhaps TRBD1 (6 bases). The CDR3 totals 13 residues. Trimming removed 4 bases at V and 6 bases at J, with 14 bases between. Per the germline V gene, CDR1 is SGHRS and CDR2 is YFSETQ. The CDR3 nucleotides are TGCGCCAGCAGCGGCACAGGGTTCGGCGAGCAGTACGTC. Translating gives CASSGTGFGEQYV.

The chain employs TRBV6-2 or TRBV6-3 and TRBJ2-1; D is unclear. The V end was cut by 7 bases, the J end by 9 bases, with 13 bases between. The CDR3 length is 12 residues. In germline, CDR1 is MNHEY, CDR2 SVGEGT. CDR3 sequence: CASTSLGFEQFF. The CDR3 DNA reads TGTGCCAGCACCTCCCTGGGGTTTGAGCAGTTCTTC.

This clonotype was seen a handful of times. The chain recombines TRBV10-3 with TRBJ1-3, with D uncertain. Between the trimmed V and J ends, which lost 5 bases and 0 bases, there was a span of 14 bases. The CDR3 has 16 residues. The germline gives CDR1 ENHRY, CDR2 SYGVKD. This CDR3 is CAISSRSQSSGNTIYF. The CDR3 DNA follows: TGTGCCATCAGTTCGCGTAGCCAGTCCTCTGGAAACACCATATATTTT.

CDR3 amino acids: CASRRGRFHNSPLHF. Here the CDR3 DNA reads TGTGCCAGCAGGAGAGGACGCTTCCATAATTCACCCCTCCACTTT. This sequence joins TRBV12-3 or TRBV12-4 and TRBJ1-6, with D hard to call. The CDR3 is made up of 15 amino acids. The V gene lost 6 bases and the J gene lost 5 bases, with 14 bases spanning the gap.

This clonotype has only a few counts. This rearrangement joins TRBV6-6 to TRBJ2-7; D is unclear. The CDR3 runs 14 residues. V lost 2 bases, J lost 0 bases, and 8 bases lay in between. The germline CDR1 and CDR2 sequences are MNHNY and SVGAGI (reference sequence). CDR3 sequence (DNA): TGTGCCAGCAGTTACCCCAGGAGCTCCTACGAGCAGTACTTC. It encodes CASSYPRSSYEQYF.

This clonotype was seen a few times. The chain is built from TRBV3-1 and TRBJ2-2; D not resolved. The germline gives CDR1 LGHDT, CDR2 YNNKEL (reference sequence). V was cut by 5 bases and J by 7 bases, with 8 bases left in between. This CDR3 has 12 amino acids. In nucleotides, the CDR3 is TGTGCCAGCAGCGGCCCCGGCGGGGAGCTGTTTTTT. Amino acids: CASSGPGGELFF.

This clonotype came up a few times. V gene TRBV6-6 combines with J gene TRBJ1-5; 8 bases are shared with TRBD1. There are 13 residues in the CDR3. Germline V CDR1 and CDR2: MNHNY, SVGAGI (reference sequence). Trimming removed 5 bases from V and 6 bases from J; junction bases left unmatched: 3. CDR3 nucleotides: TGTGCCAGCAGTGGCAGGGGGCCTCAGCCCCAGCATTTT. This encodes CASSGRGPQPQHF.

V is TRBV11-2 and J is TRBJ2-1; unclear D gene. The germline V gene has CDR1 SGHAT and CDR2 FQNNGV. V was shortened by 0 bases and J by 6 bases, with 6 bases between the two germline ends. CDR3 length: 13 residues. This CDR3 is CASSLDRLNEQFF. DNA of the CDR3: TGTGCCAGCAGCTTAGATAGGCTCAATGAGCAGTTCTTC.

This clonotype has just a few counts. The chain recombines TRBV5-1 with TRBJ2-3; D remains unclear. V gave up 3 bases and J gave up 6 bases, with 14 bases separating them. Germline V lookup: CDR1 SGHRS, CDR2 YFSETQ. The CDR3 runs to 14 residues. CDR3 nucleotides: TGCGCCAGCAGCTCTGGTGGGTTGGTGGATACGCAGTATTTT. Amino acid sequence: CASSSGGLVDTQYF.

The gene calls are TRBV5-1 and TRBJ1-4; D is possibly TRBD1 (6 bases). The CDR3 runs to 16 residues. Germline V gene lookup returns CDR1 SGHRS and CDR2 YFSETQ. Trimming took 0 bases from V and 7 from J, leaving 16 bases between them. Here the CDR3 reads CASSLDPGTPSEKLFF. As DNA, the CDR3 is TGCGCCAGCAGCTTGGACCCCGGGACACCGAGTGAAAAACTGTTTTTT.